Here is one T cell receptor (beta chain) with its context. The sample comes from a study of CD8 T cells in ankylosing spondylitis. TCRdb called the 5' RACE reads again in MiXCR, with one record for every CDR3 protein. Among under 200,000 distinct CDR3 sequences listed, approximately 9.9% were seen once. The CDR3 covers 20 residues. V lost 4 bases and J lost 0, with 22 bases in between. The V gene's germline CDR1 is MGHDK and CDR2 SYGVNS. The sequencing sample was made of blood, either unsorted or a sorted T cell fraction (not recorded which). The sequence came from a female donor with ankylosing spondylitis or in good health (not recorded which). The V call is TRBV25-1, the J call TRBJ1-6, with D possibly matching TRBD1 (6 bases). CDR3 in amino acids: CASSGYRDTYSSSYNSPLHF. The CDR3 DNA follows: TGTGCCAGCAGTGGTTACCGGGACACCTATTCGAGCTCCTATAATTCACCCCTCCACTTT. Looking up the rest from reference TRBV25-1 and TRBJ1-6 gives the full variable domain: EADIYQTPRYLVIGTGKKITLECSQTMGHDKMYWYQQDPGMELHLIHYSYGVNSTEKGDLSSESTVSRIRTEHFPLTLESARPSHTSQYLCASSGYRDTYSSSYNSPLHFGNGTRLTVT.